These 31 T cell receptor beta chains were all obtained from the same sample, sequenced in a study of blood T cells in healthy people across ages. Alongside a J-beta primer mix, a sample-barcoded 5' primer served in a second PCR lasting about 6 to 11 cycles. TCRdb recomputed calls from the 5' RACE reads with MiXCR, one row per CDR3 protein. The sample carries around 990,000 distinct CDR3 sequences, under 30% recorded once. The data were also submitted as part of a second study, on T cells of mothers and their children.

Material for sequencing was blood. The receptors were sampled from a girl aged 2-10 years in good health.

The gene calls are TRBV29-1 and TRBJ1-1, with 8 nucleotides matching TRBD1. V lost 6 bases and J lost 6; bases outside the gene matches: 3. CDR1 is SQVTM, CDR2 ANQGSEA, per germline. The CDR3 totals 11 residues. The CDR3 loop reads CSVGTGSEAFF. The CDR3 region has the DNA TGCAGCGTCGGGACAGGCTCTGAAGCTTTCTTT.

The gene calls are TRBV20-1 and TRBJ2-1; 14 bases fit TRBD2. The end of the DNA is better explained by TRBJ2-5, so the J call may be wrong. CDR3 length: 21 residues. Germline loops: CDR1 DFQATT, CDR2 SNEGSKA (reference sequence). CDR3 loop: CSARPQLGLAGGLVVSETQYF. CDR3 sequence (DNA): TGCAGTGCTAGGCCCCAGCTAGGACTAGCGGGAGGACTAGTGGTTTCGGAGACCCAGTACTTC.

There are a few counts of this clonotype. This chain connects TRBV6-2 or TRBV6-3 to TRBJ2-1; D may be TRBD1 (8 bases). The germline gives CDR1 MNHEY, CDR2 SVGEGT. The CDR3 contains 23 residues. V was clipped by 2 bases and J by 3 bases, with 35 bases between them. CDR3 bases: TGTGCCAGCAGTTACGGTGGAACAGGGGGAACGGGGGGATCTTTAAGTGGCTACAATGAGCAGTTCTTC. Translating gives CASSYGGTGGTGGSLSGYNEQFF.

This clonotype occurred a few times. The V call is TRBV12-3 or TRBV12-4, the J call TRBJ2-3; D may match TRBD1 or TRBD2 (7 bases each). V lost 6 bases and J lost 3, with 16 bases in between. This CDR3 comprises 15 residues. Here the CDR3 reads CASRSQGEGTDTQYF. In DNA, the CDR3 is TGTGCCAGCAGGTCCCAGGGGGAGGGAACAGATACGCAGTATTTT.

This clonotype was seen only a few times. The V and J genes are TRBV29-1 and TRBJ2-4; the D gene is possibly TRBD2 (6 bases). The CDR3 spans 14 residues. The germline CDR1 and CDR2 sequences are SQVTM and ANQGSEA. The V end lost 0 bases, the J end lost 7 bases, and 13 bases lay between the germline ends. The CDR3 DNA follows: TGCAGCGTTGAAGATCCCGGGGAGGAGAACATTCAGTACTTC. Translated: CSVEDPGEENIQYF. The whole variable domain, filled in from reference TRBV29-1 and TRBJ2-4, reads SAVISQKPSRDICQRGTSLTIQCQVDSQVTMMFWYRQQPGQSLTLIATANQGSEATYESGFVIDKFPISRPNLTFSTLTVSNMSPEDSSIYLCSVEDPGEENIQYFGAGTRLSVL.

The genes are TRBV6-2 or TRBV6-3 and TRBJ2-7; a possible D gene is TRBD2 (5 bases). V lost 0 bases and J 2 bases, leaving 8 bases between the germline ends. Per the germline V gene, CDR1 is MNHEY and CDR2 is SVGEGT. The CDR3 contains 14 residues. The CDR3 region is CASSYSGIPYEQYF. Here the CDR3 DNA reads TGTGCCAGCAGTTACTCCGGGATCCCCTACGAGCAGTACTTC.

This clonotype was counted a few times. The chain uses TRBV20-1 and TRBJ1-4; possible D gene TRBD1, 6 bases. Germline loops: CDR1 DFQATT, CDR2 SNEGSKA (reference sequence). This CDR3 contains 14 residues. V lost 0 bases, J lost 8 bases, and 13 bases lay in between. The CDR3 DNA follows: TGCAGTGCTAGAGAAACAGGGAATGGAGAAAAACTGTTTTTT. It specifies CSARETGNGEKLFF.

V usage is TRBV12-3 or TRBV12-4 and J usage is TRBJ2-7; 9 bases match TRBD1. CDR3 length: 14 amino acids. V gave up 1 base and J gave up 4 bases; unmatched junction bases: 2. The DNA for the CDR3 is TGTGCCAGCAGTTTAGGGGACAGGGAGTACGAGCAGTACTTC. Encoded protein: CASSLGDREYEQYF.

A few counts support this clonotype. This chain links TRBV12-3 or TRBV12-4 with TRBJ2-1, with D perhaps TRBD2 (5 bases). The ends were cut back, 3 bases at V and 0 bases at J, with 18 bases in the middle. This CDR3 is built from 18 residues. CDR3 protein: CASSFSVGLAPSYNEQFF. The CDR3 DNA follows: TGTGCCAGCAGTTTCTCTGTCGGGCTAGCCCCCTCCTACAATGAGCAGTTCTTC.

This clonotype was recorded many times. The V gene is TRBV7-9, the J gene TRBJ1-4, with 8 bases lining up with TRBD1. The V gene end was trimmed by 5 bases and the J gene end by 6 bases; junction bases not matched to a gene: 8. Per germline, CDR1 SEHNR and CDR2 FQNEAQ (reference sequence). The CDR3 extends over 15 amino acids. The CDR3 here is CASSQRTGRDEKLFF. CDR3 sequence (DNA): TGTGCCAGCAGCCAAAGGACAGGGAGAGATGAAAAACTGTTTTTT.

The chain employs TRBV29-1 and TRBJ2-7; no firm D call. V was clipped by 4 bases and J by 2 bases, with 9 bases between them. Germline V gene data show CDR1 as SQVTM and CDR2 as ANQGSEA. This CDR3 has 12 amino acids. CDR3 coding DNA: TGCAGCGTTGTGGTCCCAGCCTACGAGCAGTACTTC. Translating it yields CSVVVPAYEQYF.

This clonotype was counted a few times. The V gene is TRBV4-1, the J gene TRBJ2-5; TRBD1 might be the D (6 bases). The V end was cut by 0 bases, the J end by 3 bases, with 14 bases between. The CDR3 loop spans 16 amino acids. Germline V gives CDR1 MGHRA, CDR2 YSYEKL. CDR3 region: CASSQDGLGAKETQYF. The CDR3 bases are TGCGCCAGCAGCCAAGATGGGTTGGGGGCCAAAGAGACCCAGTACTTC.

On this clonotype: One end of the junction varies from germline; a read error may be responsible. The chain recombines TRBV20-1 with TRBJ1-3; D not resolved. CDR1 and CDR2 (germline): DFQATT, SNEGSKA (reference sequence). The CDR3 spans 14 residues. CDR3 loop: CSASDQRSPNTVYF. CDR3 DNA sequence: TGCAGTGCTTCAGACCAACGGTCCCCAAACACCGTATATTTT.

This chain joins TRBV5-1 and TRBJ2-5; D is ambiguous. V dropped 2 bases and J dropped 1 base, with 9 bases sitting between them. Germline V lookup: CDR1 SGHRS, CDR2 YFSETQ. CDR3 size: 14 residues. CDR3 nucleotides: TGCGCCAGCAGCTTAGCAGCCTCCCAAGAGACCCAGTACTTC. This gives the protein CASSLAASQETQYF.

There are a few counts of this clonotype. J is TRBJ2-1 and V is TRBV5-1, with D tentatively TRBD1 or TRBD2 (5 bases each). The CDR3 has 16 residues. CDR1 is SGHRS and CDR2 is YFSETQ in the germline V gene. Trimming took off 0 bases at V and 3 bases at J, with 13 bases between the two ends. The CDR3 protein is CASSLGGSFNYNEQFF. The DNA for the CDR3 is TGCGCCAGCAGCTTGGGGGGGAGCTTCAACTACAATGAGCAGTTCTTC.

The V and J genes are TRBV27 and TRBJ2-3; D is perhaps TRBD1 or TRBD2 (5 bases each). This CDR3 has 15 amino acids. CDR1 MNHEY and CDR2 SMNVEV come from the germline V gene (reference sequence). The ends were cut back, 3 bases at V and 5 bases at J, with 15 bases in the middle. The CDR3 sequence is CASSFNFGAEDTQYF. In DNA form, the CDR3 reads TGTGCCAGCAGTTTTAATTTCGGGGCAGAAGATACGCAGTATTTT.

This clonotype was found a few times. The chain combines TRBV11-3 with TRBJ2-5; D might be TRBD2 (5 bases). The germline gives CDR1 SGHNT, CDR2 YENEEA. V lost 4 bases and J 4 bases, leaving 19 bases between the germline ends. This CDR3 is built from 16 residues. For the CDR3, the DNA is TGTGCCAGCAGCTCCTGGGGAGAACGGGAAGGAGAGACCCAGTACTTC. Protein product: CASSSWGEREGETQYF.

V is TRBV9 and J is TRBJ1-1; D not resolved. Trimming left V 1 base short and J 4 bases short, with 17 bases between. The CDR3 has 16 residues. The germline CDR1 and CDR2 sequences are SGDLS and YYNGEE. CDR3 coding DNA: TGTGCCAGCAGCGTAAGCCCTGGCGGGAAGGGCACTGAAGCTTTCTTT. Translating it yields CASSVSPGGKGTEAFF.

In DNA, the CDR3 is TGCGCCAGCAGCTTGGCCGGGACAGGAATCTACTCTGGAAACACCATATATTTT. Translating gives CASSLAGTGIYSGNTIYF. The chain is built from TRBV5-1 and TRBJ1-3; 8 positions agree with TRBD1. CDR1 SGHRS and CDR2 YFSETQ come from the germline V gene. J was trimmed by 0 bases and V by 0 bases; bases with no gene match: 8. The CDR3 covers 18 residues.

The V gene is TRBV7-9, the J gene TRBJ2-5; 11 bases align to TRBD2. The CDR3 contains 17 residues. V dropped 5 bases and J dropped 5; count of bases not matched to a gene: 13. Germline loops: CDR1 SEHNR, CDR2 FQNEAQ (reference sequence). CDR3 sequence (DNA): TGTGCCAGCAGCCCTGGGGGTAGCGGGAGGGCCATGGAGACCCAGTACTTC. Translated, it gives CASSPGGSGRAMETQYF.

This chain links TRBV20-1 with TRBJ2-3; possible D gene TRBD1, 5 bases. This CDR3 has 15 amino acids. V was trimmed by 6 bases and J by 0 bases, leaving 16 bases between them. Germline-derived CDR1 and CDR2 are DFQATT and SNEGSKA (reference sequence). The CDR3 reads CSATQTEISTDTQYF. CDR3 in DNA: TGCAGTGCCACCCAGACAGAGATTAGCACAGATACGCAGTATTTT.

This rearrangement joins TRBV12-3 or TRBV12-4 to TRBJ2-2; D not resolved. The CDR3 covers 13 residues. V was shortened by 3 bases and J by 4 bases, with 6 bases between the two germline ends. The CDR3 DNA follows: TGTGCCAGCAGTTTTATGGGCACCGGGGAGCTGTTTTTT. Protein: CASSFMGTGELFF.

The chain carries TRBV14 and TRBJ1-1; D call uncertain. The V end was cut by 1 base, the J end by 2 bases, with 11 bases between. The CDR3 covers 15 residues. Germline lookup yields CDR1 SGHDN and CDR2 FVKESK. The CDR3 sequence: CASSQVSGRNTEAFF. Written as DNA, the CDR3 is TGTGCCAGCAGCCAAGTATCAGGACGTAACACTGAAGCTTTCTTT.

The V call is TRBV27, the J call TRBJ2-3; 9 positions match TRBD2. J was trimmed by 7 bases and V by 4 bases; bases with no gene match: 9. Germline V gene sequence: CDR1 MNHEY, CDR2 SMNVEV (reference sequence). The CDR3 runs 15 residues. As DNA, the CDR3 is TGTGCCAGCAGTTCCCCCCAGCGGGGGGAATATACGCAGTATTTT. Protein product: CASSSPQRGEYTQYF.

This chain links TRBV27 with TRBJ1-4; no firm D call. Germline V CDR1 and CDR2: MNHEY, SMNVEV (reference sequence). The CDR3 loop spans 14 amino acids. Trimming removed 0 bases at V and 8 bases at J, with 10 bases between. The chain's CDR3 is CASSLSLWGEKLFF. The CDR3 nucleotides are TGTGCCAGCAGTTTATCTCTCTGGGGAGAAAAACTGTTTTTT.

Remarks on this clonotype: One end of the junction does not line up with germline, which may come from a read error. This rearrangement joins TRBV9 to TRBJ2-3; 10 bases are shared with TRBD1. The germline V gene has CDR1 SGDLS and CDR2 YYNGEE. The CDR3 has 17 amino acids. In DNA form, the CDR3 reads TGTGCCAGCAGCGTAGGGGGGACAGGGGACAACACAGATACGCAGTCTTTT. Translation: CASSVGGTGDNTDTQSF.

The CDR3 bases are TGTGCCAGCAGCTTATGGGGGCCAAACACTGAAGCTTTCTTT. Amino acid sequence: CASSLWGPNTEAFF. The chain recombines TRBV7-3 with TRBJ1-1, with D perhaps TRBD1 (6 bases). Trimming took off 2 bases at V and 2 bases at J, with 9 bases between the two ends. The CDR3 is made up of 14 amino acids. Germline V gene data show CDR1 as SGHTA and CDR2 as FQGTGA.

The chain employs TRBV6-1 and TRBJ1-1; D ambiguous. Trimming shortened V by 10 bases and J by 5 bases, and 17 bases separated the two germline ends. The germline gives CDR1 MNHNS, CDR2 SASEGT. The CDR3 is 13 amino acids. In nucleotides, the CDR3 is TGTGCCACCCTTGACTGGGATTGGACTGAAGCTTTCTTT. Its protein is CATLDWDWTEAFF.

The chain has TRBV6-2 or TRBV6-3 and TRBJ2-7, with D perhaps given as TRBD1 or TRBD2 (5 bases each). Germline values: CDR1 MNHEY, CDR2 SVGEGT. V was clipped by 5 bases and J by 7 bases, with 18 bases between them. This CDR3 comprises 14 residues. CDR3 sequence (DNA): TGTGCCAGCAGTGCCCCGGGACGCTCTCCGGAGCAGTACTTC. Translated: CASSAPGRSPEQYF.

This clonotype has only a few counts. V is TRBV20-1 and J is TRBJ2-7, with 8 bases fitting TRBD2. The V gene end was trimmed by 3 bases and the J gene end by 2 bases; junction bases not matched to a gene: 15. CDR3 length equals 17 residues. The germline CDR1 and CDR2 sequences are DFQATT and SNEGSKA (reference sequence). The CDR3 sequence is CSASLTPLAGGTYEQYF. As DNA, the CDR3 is TGCAGTGCTAGTCTGACCCCGCTAGCGGGCGGAACCTACGAGCAGTACTTC.

The CDR3 loop is CASISDSSYEQYF. CDR3 nucleotides: TGTGCCAGTATCTCGGACAGTTCCTACGAGCAGTACTTC. The chain carries TRBV12-3 or TRBV12-4 and TRBJ2-5, with D possibly matching TRBD1 (6 bases). The tail of the sequence fits TRBJ2-7 better, so the J call may be wrong. CDR3 length equals 13 residues.